The clone carrying this TCR beta chain was picked up a small number of times. What it binds is not known. Compared with germline, one end of the junction differs, possibly owing to a read error. Sequenced by immunoSEQ multiplex PCR; TCRdb stores in-frame clones only, minus some. The sample lists tens of thousands of clones, around 87% occurring once. The data were obtained in a study of PD-L1 blockade in urothelial cancer. Study overall: Patients, treated from about 2014 onward, received atezolizumab 1,200 mg intravenously every 3 weeks. Across blood samples, T cells had a median count of 141,255.

The study's findings and limits: Expansion of tumor-associated blood clones at 3 weeks was greater in durable-benefit patients.

Time point: pretreatment peripheral blood. Every patient provided from 1 to 8 samples, collected pretreatment and on-treatment. The CDR3 runs 13 residues. The germline V gene has CDR1 MNHEY and CDR2 SVGAGI. The starting material was PBMCs, obtained around atezolizumab (anti-PD-L1) treatment. The source of this sequence is a man between 60 and 75 years old with urothelial cancer. V is TRBV6-5 and J is TRBJ2-7; possible D gene TRBD1, 6 bases. The CDR3 spells CASSPNPTGTQHF. DNA for the CDR3: TGTGCCAGCAGCCCTAATCCCACAGGGACCCAACACTTC.